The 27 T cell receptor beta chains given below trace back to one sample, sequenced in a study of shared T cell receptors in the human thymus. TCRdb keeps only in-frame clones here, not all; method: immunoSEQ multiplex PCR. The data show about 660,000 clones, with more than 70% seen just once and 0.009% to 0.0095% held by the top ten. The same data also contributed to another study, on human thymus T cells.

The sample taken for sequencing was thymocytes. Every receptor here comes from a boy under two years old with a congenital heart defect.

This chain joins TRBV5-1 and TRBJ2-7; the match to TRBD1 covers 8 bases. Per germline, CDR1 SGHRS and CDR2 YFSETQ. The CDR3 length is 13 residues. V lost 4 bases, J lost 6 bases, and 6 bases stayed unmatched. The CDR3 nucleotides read TGCGCCAGCAGCACGGACAGGGAAGGCGAGCAGTACTTC. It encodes CASSTDREGEQYF.

DNA for the CDR3: TGTGCCAGCAGCTTAGAGCAGGCATGGATGGACAGGATGAATTCACCCCTCCACTTT. This gives the protein CASSLEQAWMDRMNSPLHF. J is TRBJ1-6 and V is TRBV7-8; 7 positions match TRBD1. CDR3 size: 19 residues. Per the germline V gene, CDR1 is SGHVS and CDR2 is FQNEAQ. Trimming took 1 base from V and 7 from J; bases not matched to a gene: 16.

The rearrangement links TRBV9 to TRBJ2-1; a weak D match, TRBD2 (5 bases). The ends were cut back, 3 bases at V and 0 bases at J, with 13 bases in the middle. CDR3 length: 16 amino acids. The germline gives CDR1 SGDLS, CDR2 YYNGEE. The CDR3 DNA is TGTGCCAGCAGCGGTGAAACGGGAAGCTCCTACAATGAGCAGTTCTTC. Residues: CASSGETGSSYNEQFF.

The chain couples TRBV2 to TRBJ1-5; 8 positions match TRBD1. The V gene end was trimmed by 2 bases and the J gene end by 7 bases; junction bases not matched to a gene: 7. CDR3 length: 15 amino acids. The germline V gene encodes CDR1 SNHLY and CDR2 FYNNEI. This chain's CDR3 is CASSERTGKGQPQHF. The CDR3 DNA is TGTGCCAGCAGTGAAAGGACAGGGAAGGGGCAGCCCCAGCATTTT.

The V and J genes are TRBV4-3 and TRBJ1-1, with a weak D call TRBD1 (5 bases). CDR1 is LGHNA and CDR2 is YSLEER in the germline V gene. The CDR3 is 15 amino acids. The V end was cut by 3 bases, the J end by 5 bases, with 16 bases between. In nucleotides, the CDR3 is TGCGCCAGCAGCCACGGTAAGGGGATTTGGACTGAAGCTTTCTTT. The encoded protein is CASSHGKGIWTEAFF.

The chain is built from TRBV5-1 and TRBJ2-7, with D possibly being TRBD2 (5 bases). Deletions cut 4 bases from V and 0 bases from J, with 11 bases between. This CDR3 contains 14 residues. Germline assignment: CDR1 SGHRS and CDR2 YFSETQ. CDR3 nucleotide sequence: TGCGCCAGCAGCGCGGGCCCCAGCTCCTACGAGCAGTACTTC. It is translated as CASSAGPSSYEQYF.

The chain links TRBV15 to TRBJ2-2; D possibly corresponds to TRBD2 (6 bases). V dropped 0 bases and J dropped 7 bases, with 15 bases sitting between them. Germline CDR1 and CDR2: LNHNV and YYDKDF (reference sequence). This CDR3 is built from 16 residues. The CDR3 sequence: CATSRDREREGGELFF. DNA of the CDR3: TGTGCCACCAGCAGAGATCGGGAGAGAGAGGGCGGGGAGCTGTTTTTT.

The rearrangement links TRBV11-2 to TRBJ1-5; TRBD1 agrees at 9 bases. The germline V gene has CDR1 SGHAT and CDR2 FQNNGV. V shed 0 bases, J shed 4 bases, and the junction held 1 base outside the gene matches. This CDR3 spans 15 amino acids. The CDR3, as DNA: TGTGCCAGCAGCTTAGAGGGGACAGGGAATCAGCCCCAGCATTTT. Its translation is CASSLEGTGNQPQHF.

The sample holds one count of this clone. For the CDR3, the DNA is TGTGCCAGCAGCGACAAGGTTCACCATTGGCCCCGAGCTAACTATGGCTACACCTTC. It translates to CASSDKVHHWPRANYGYTF. The chain has TRBV7-2 and TRBJ1-2; no definite D call. V was cut by 5 bases and J by 0 bases, with 25 bases left in between. Germline V gene data show CDR1 as SGHTA and CDR2 as FQGNSA. This CDR3 contains 19 residues.

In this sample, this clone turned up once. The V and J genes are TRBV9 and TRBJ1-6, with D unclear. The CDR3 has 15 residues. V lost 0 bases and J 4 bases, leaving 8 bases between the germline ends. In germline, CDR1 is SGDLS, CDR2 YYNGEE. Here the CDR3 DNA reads TGTGCCAGCAGCGTAGAGGGAGAGTATAATTCACCCCTCCACTTT. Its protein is CASSVEGEYNSPLHF.

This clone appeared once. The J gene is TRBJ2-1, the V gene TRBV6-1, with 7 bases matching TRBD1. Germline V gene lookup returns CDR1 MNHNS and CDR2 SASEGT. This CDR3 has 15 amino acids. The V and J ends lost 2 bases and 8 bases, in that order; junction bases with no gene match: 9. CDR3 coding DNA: TGTGCCAGCAGTGAAATTGTAGGGGGCTGGGATGAGCAGTTCTTC. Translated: CASSEIVGGWDEQFF.

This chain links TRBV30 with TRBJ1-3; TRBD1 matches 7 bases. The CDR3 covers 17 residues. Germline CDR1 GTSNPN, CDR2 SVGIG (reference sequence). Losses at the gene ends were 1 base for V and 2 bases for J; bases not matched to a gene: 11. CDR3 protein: CAWSERAATGAGNTIYF. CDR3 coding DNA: TGTGCCTGGAGTGAGAGGGCAGCTACAGGGGCTGGAAACACCATATATTTT.

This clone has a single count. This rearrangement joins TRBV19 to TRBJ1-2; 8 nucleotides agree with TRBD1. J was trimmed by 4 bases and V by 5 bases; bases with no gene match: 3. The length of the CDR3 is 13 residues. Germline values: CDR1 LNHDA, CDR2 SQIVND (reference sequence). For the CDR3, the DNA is TGTGCCAGTAGTCGCGACAGGGGCTATGGCTACACCTTC. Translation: CASSRDRGYGYTF.

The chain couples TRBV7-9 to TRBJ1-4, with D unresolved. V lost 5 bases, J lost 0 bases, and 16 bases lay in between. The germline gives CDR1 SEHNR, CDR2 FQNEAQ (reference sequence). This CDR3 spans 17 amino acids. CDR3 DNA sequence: TGTGCCAGCAGCCCGACCAGTTCGGGTTCAACTAATGAAAAACTGTTTTTT. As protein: CASSPTSSGSTNEKLFF.

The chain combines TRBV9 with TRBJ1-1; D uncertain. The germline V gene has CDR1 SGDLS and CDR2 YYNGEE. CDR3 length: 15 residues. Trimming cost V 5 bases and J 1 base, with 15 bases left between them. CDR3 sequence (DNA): TGTGCCAGCAGTTCACTAGAGGGCCCGAACACTGAAGCTTTCTTT. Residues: CASSSLEGPNTEAFF.

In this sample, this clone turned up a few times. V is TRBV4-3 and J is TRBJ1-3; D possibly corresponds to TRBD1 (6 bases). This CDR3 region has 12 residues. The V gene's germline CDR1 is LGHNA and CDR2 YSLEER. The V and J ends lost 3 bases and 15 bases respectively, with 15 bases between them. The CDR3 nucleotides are TGCGCCAGCAGCCAGCCTCCAGGGGAGAAATATTTT. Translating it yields CASSQPPGEKYF.

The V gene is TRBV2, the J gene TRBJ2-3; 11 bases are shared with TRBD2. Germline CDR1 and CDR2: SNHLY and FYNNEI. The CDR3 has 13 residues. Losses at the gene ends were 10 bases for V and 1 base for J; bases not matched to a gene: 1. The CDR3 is CAILAGGTDTQYF. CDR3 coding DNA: TGTGCCATACTAGCGGGGGGCACAGATACGCAGTATTTT.

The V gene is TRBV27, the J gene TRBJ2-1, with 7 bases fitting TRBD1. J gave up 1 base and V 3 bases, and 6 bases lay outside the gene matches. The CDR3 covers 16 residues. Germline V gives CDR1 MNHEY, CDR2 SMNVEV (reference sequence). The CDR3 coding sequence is TGTGCCAGCAGTTTCTTCAGGGGGAGTTCCTACAATGAGCAGTTCTTC. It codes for CASSFFRGSSYNEQFF.

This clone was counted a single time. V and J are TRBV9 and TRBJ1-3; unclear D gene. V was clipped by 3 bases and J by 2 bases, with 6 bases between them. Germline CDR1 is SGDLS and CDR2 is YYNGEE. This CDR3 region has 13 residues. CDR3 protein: CASSGSAGNTIYF. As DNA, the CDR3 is TGTGCCAGCAGCGGATCAGCTGGAAACACCATATATTTT.

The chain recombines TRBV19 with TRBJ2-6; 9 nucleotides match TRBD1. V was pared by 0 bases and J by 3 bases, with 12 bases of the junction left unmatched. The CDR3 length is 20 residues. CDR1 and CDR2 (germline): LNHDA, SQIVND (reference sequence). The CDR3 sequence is CASSIDLGGTGIVGANVLTF. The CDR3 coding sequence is TGTGCCAGTAGTATAGATCTCGGGGGGACAGGGATAGTTGGGGCCAACGTCCTGACTTTC.

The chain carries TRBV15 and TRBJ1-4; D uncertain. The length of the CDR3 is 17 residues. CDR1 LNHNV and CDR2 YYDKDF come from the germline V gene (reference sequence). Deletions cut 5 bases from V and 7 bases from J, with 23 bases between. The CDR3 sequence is CATSGTLGEMRREKLFF. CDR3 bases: TGTGCCACCAGCGGCACCCTCGGGGAGATGAGACGTGAAAAACTGTTTTTT.

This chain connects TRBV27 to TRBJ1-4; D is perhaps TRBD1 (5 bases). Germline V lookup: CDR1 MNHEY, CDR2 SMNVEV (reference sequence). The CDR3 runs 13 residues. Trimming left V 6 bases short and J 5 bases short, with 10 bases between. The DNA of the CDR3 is TGTGCCAGCAGAGCGGGGGAAAATGAAAAACTGTTTTTT. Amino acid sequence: CASRAGENEKLFF.

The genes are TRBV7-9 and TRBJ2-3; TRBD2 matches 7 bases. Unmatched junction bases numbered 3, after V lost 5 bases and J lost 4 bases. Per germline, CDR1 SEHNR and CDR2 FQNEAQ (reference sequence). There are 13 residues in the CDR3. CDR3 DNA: TGTGCCAGCAGCGGGGGGGACTCAGATACGCAGTATTTT. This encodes CASSGGDSDTQYF.

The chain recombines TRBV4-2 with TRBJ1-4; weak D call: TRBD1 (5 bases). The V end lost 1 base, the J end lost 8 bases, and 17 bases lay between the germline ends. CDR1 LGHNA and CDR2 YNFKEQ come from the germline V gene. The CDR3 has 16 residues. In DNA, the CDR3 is TGTGCCAGCAGCCAAGTCGGGGGGAAGGGGAGGGAAAAACTGTTTTTT. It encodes CASSQVGGKGREKLFF.

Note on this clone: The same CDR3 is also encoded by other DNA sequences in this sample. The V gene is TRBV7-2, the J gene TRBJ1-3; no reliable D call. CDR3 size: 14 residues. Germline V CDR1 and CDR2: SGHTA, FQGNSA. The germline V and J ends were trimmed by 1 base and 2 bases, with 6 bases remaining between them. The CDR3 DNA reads TGTGCCAGCAGCTTAGGAGTGACTGGAAACACCATATATTTT. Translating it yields CASSLGVTGNTIYF.

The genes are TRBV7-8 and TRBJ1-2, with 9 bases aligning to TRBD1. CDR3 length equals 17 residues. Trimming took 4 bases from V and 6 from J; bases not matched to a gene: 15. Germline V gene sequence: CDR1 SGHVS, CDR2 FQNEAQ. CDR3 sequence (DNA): TGTGCCAGCAGCTCACACATACGAGGACAGGGGAGGGATGGCTACACCTTC. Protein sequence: CASSSHIRGQGRDGYTF.

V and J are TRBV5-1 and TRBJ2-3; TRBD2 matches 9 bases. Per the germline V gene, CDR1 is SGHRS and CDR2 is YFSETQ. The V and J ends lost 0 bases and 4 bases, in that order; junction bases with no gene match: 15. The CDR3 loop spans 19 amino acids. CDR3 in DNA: TGCGCCAGCAGCTTGGCCTTTCCTAGCGGGGCTGTAGTATCAGATACGCAGTATTTT. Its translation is CASSLAFPSGAVVSDTQYF.